Given below is one T cell receptor (beta chain) in context. Its antigen is still unknown. Per-base quality was not reported, and no clone a single base away is much larger than it. Genomic DNA was extracted from sorted cells for sequencing of the TCRbeta CDR3 region. The immunoSEQ Assay was used to sequence the TCRbeta CDR3 regions. Here the immuneACCESS table is served through TCRdb, limited to in-frame sequences with V and J called. Missing clones are a known gap in these copies; in checked studies unresolved V genes cover under half, and the rest lacks a known reason. In all, the sample holds some 31,000 clones, and roughly nine tenths of those were seen once. The ten largest account for almost 9.5% of the sample. Patients with autoimmune disease history or receiving systemic immunosuppression were excluded from the trial. Peripheral blood for TCR sequencing was drawn from every dose cohort at baseline, at cycle 4 day 1 and at cycle 7 day 1. Samples came from an open-label, multicenter, first-in-human phase I dose-escalation trial of ivuxolimab. The trial enrolled adults with locally advanced or metastatic head and neck squamous cell, hepatocellular, melanoma or renal cell carcinoma. Before TCR sequencing, CD4+ T cells and CD8+ T cells were sorted from peripheral blood as separate populations.

CDR1 and CDR2, looked up from the germline V gene, are SGHRS and YFSETQ. The cysteine opens and the phenylalanine closes a CDR3 of 17 amino acids. The CDR3 DNA has 51 bases and is translated from base 1. V lost 0 bases and J lost 4 bases; the stretch between them is 20 bases long. The data belong to a study of OX40 agonist ivuxolimab in advanced cancers. Regarding the complete study: Ivuxolimab, which targeted the costimulatory receptor OX40 (CD134), was an agonistic, fully human IgG2 monoclonal antibody. Intravenous ivuxolimab was administered to patients every 2 weeks at six dose levels: 0.01, 0.1, 0.3, 1.5, 3 and 10 mg/kg. Of the roughly 51 dose-escalation patients, hepatocellular carcinoma was present in about 20, melanoma in approximately 15, renal cell carcinoma in 9 and head and neck cancer in 9. In the dose-escalation cohort, roughly 80% of patients were male, and the mean age was approximately 55 years, with a range of about 23 to 80. Prior anti-PD-1, anti-PD-L1 or anti-CTLA-4 therapy was permitted, and approximately 39% of dose-escalation patients had received checkpoint inhibitors. Three dose-escalation patients achieved partial responses, one with hepatocellular carcinoma and two with cutaneous melanoma. Peripheral TCRbeta sequencing was intended to test whether TCR sequence diversity was altered and clonal T-cell expansion was caused by ivuxolimab. The paper covers the monotherapy dose-escalation part of the phase I ivuxolimab trial, which included N of about 50 patients.

Here is what the overall study found, with its caveats: In the 0.1-3.0 mg/kg groups, partial responders had among the lowest normalized peripheral clonal expansion, particularly in CD8+ T cells. Antigen specificity was not determined for the clonally expanded peripheral T cells. After ivuxolimab, more expanded clones were found on average in CD8+ T cells than in CD4+ T cells. Low levels of normalized T-cell clonal expansion were also shown by some nonresponding patients. Clonal expansion of both CD4+ and CD8+ blood T cells was observed from baseline to week 6 at doses 0.1 to 3.0 mg/kg.

The sequencing here drew on CD4+ or CD8+ T cells sorted from blood, taken in a trial of the OX40 agonist ivuxolimab. This receptor was identified in an adult with an advanced solid tumor such as melanoma, head and neck, liver or kidney cancer. The chain uses TRBV5-1 and TRBJ2-7; no D segment can be confidently identified. At the DNA level, the sequence is TGCGCCAGCAGCTTGGTGGCAGGAAAAACCGCTGGGTACGAGCAGTACTTC. Translated, this gives CASSLVAGKTAGYEQYF.